This is a list of T cell receptor beta chains from one sample in a study of blood T cell repertoires in COVID-19. TCRdb keeps only in-frame clones here, not all; method: immunoSEQ multiplex PCR. The sample yields about 140,000 clones, roughly 85% seen once. Sequencing used peripheral blood. The receptors shown here come from a man in his 60s with acute or convalescent COVID-19. The CDR3 runs from the conserved cysteine through the conserved F or W. The D gene is left open where the match is weak. Not every row has a clone size; where given, it reads once, few, many or a size class.

d_gene	v_gene	abundance	j_gene	CDR3nt	CDR3aa
TRBD1	TRBV7-2	.	TRBJ2-3	TGTGCCAGCAGCCGGGACAGGGGCACAGATACGCAGTATTTT	CASSRDRGTDTQYF
TRBD2	TRBV4-3	.	TRBJ2-4	TGCGCCAGCAGCCAAGCTTGGGTAGCGGGAGTAGCCAAAAACATTCAGTACTTC	CASSQAWVAGVAKNIQYF
.	TRBV6-2/TRBV6-3	.	TRBJ2-7	TGTGCCAGCAGTCGGACTCAAGTCTACGTTGAGCAGTACTTC	CASSRTQVYVEQYF
TRBD1	TRBV7-6	.	TRBJ1-4	TGTGCCAGCAGCTTACCGCGTAGAAGGACAGGGGGCGAAAAACTGTTTTTT	CASSLPRRRTGGEKLFF
TRBD2	TRBV28	.	TRBJ2-1	TGTGCCAGTTTAAGGACTAGGAACGACAATGAGCAGTTCTTC	CASLRTRNDNEQFF
TRBD1	TRBV5-1	.	TRBJ1-1	TGCGCCAGCAGCTTGGCCGGGCAGGGGGACACTGAAGCTTTCTTT	CASSLAGQGDTEAFF
.	TRBV18	.	TRBJ2-5	TGTGCCAGCTCACCAAAAACAGGGCCTTCTCAAGAGACCCAGTACTTC	CASSPKTGPSQETQYF
.	TRBV7-3	.	TRBJ2-1	TGTGCCAGCAGCTTAGCTTCCATTAAGCCTGAGCAGTTCTTC	CASSLASIKPEQFF
.	TRBV25-1	.	TRBJ1-2	TGTGCCAGCAGTTATAGTGGGGCGGAAAGCTATGGCTACACCTTC	CASSYSGAESYGYTF
TRBD1	TRBV7-9	few	TRBJ1-1	TGTGCCAGCAGCCTACAGGGGCTATCTGAAGCTTTCTTT	CASSLQGLSEAFF
.	TRBV19	.	TRBJ2-2	TGTGCCAGTAGTATATGGGAAGGGGCGAACACCGGGGAGCTGTTTTTT	CASSIWEGANTGELFF
TRBD1	TRBV5-1	.	TRBJ1-4	TGCGCCAGCAGCGTACAGGGGGGCGATAATGAAAAACTGTTTTTT	CASSVQGGDNEKLFF
TRBD2	TRBV13	.	TRBJ2-3	TGTGCCAGCAGCTTAGAGGGCCGGGTTAGCGGGAGGACTAGCACAGATACGCAGTATTTT	CASSLEGRVSGRTSTDTQYF
.	TRBV19	few	TRBJ1-3	TGTGCCAGTAAAACCAGCGGCACATCTGGAAACACCATATATTTT	CASKTSGTSGNTIYF
.	TRBV30	.	TRBJ1-1	TGTGCCTGGAGCGGCAGGGGAAACACTGAAGCTTTCTTT	CAWSGRGNTEAFF
.	TRBV6-5	.	TRBJ1-6	TGTGCCAGCAGTCCCTCTGGGCCAGCTAATTCACCCCTCCACTTT	CASSPSGPANSPLHF